The entry that follows covers one T cell receptor (beta chain) sequence. The sample comes from a study of T-cell reconstitution after alpha-beta-depleted transplantation in children. Unique molecular identifiers tagged the TCRbeta library. TCRdb re-derived calls from the PCR reads in MiXCR, one entry per CDR3 protein. This sample carries under 750,000 distinct CDR3 sequences, 20% to 25% of them seen once, and the ten largest clones take around an eighth. This TCR was sampled from a boy in the first two years of life who had a stem cell transplant for acute myeloid leukemia, so the T cells may come from the graft donor. The source material was PBMCs, mostly from graft donor cells, sampled 360 days after TCRalphabeta/CD19-depleted stem cell transplant.

The CDR3: CASSSTLAGGNNEQFF. The CDR3 DNA reads as TGTGCCAGCAGCTCCACCCTAGCGGGGGGAAACAATGAGCAGTTCTTC. V and J are TRBV7-8 and TRBJ2-1; 11 bases agree with TRBD2. Germline lookup yields CDR1 SGHVS and CDR2 FQNEAQ. The CDR3 runs 16 residues. Trimming removed 4 bases from V and 5 bases from J; junction bases left unmatched: 7.